The 6 T cell receptor beta chains below come from one sample, sequenced in a study of human T cells and chemical hapten exposure. TCRdb recomputed calls from the RACE reads with MiXCR, one row per CDR3 protein. The table records approximately 33,000 distinct CDR3 sequences, nearly 7.5% of them present only once. Time point reported: healthy volunteer bleed at 2 weeks. The starting material, unfractionated whole blood, was used for total RNA extraction. The sample comprised whole blood. These receptors came from a human donor in good health. Some clones in this sample may be carry-over from other donors' samples.

This clonotype has only one observation. V usage is TRBV7-9 and J usage is TRBJ2-2; 8 positions match TRBD2. The CDR3 extends over 19 amino acids. CDR1 is SEHNR and CDR2 is FQNEAQ in the germline V gene (reference sequence). V trimming: 4 bases; J trimming: 2 bases; junction bases outside the gene matches: 15. CDR3 sequence (DNA): TGTGCCAGCAGCTCCCTGACTAGCGCAAGGAAACGAAACACCGGGGAGCTGTTTTTT. Residues: CASSSLTSARKRNTGELFF.

This clonotype was seen at least ten times. The V call is TRBV12-5, the J call TRBJ1-1; D uncertain. The germline V gene has CDR1 LGHNT and CDR2 FRNRAP. Trimming stripped 8 bases from V and 4 bases from J, with 8 bases between. This CDR3 has 11 residues. As DNA, the CDR3 is TGTGCTAGTTTGGGGTCCACTGAAGCTTTCTTT. Protein product: CASLGSTEAFF.

In this sample, this clonotype turned up many times. This chain joins TRBV28 and TRBJ2-1; maybe TRBD2 (6 bases). Trimming stripped 6 bases from V and 12 bases from J, with 15 bases between. The CDR3 spans 12 residues. CDR1 and CDR2 from the germline V gene are MDHEN and SYDVKM. The CDR3 coding sequence is TGTGCCAGCAGAAAACCGGGGGACTTGCAGTTCTTC. It encodes CASRKPGDLQFF.

Many counts were recorded for this clonotype. J is TRBJ2-7 and V is TRBV20-1; the match to TRBD1 covers 9 bases. V gave up 5 bases and J gave up 0 bases; unmatched junction bases: 5. Germline-derived CDR1 and CDR2 are DFQATT and SNEGSKA (reference sequence). The CDR3 extends over 14 amino acids. CDR3 in DNA: TGCAGTGCTCCCGACAGGGGGAGCTCCTACGAGCAGTACTTC. It specifies CSAPDRGSSYEQYF.

In this sample, this clonotype turned up many times. The chain carries TRBV27 and TRBJ1-1, with 11 bases that match TRBD1. Trimming took 1 base from V and 6 from J; bases not matched to a gene: 4. CDR1 and CDR2 from the germline V gene are MNHEY and SMNVEV (reference sequence). This CDR3 comprises 15 residues. CDR3 nucleotide sequence: TGTGCCAGCAGTTTATGGGGGGACAGGGGGTCTGAAGCTTTCTTT. Amino acid sequence: CASSLWGDRGSEAFF.

This clonotype is medium-sized (0.01 to 0.1%) in the sample. V is TRBV7-2 and J is TRBJ1-1, with TRBD1 matching 7 bases. The CDR3 spans 15 residues. In germline, CDR1 is SGHTA, CDR2 FQGNSA. The V and J ends lost 4 bases and 0 bases, in that order; junction bases with no gene match: 5. CDR3 loop: CASSSRTGLNTEAFF. CDR3 bases: TGTGCCAGCAGCTCGAGGACAGGCTTGAACACTGAAGCTTTCTTT.